What follows are 7 T cell receptor beta chains derived from one specimen sequenced in a study of identical twins (dated by TCRdb to the mid-2010s). Library creation used 5' RACE. Instrument used: Illumina HiSeq 2000. TCRdb trimmed the raw reads at Q25, called clones with MiXCR and kept productive beta chains. Entries are consolidated by CDR3 protein sequence, retaining the most common genes and DNA. The sample table lists a few hundred thousand distinct CDR3 sequences, approximately 10% of them with a count of one. The ten largest clones take up roughly 3.2% of the sample. Separately, the same data were catalogued under a study of yellow fever vaccine responses in identical twins.

The sample taken for sequencing was PBMCs. These receptors were taken from a woman aged 18 to 35 in good health.

The rearrangement links TRBV27 to TRBJ2-7; 8 nucleotides agree with TRBD1. Trimming at V came to 3 bases and at J to 5 bases, leaving 6 bases not matched to a gene. Germline V gene data show CDR1 as MNHEY and CDR2 as SMNVEV (reference sequence). This CDR3 is 14 amino acids long. The CDR3 loop is CASSFTGQGHEQYF. DNA for the CDR3: TGTGCCAGCAGTTTCACCGGACAGGGCCACGAGCAGTACTTC.

This clonotype was recorded at least ten times. The genes are TRBV5-1 and TRBJ2-5, with D unresolved. V was cut by 4 bases and J by 0 bases, with 4 bases left in between. CDR1 is SGHRS, CDR2 YFSETQ, per germline. The CDR3 covers 12 residues. For the CDR3, the DNA is TGCGCCAGCAGCGTTAACCAAGAGACCCAGTACTTC. It yields the protein CASSVNQETQYF.

This chain links TRBV12-3 or TRBV12-4 with TRBJ2-1; no firm D call. This CDR3 spans 13 amino acids. Between the trimmed V and J ends, which lost 4 bases and 5 bases, there was a span of 9 bases. The DNA for the CDR3 is TGTGCCAGCAGTTCTCCACCCAACAATGAGCAGTTCTTC. As protein: CASSSPPNNEQFF.

This clonotype was detected a few times. The chain uses TRBV29-1 and TRBJ2-2; D gene uncertain. The CDR3 length is 12 residues. The germline V gene has CDR1 SQVTM and CDR2 ANQGSEA. The germline V and J ends were trimmed by 2 bases and 3 bases, with 4 bases remaining between them. The CDR3 loop is CSVEYYTGELFF. In DNA, the CDR3 is TGCAGCGTTGAATACTACACCGGGGAGCTGTTTTTT.

This clonotype was counted ten times or more. The CDR3 DNA follows: TGTGCCAGCAGTTTATCGGGGCAGAGGAATCAGCCCCAGCATTTT. This gives the protein CASSLSGQRNQPQHF. The chain recombines TRBV27 with TRBJ1-5; a possible D gene is TRBD1 (5 bases). V was pared by 0 bases and J by 4 bases, with 10 bases between. Germline CDR1 MNHEY, CDR2 SMNVEV (reference sequence). This CDR3 contains 15 residues.

This clonotype occurred many times. The V call is TRBV10-3, the J call TRBJ2-7; D unclear. Looked up from germline, CDR1 is ENHRY and CDR2 is SYGVKD. V was clipped by 6 bases and J by 2 bases, with 14 bases between them. There are 14 residues in the CDR3. The DNA of the CDR3 is TGTGCCATCAGCCGATCGGGCCGAACCTACGAGCAGTACTTC. Translating gives CAISRSGRTYEQYF.

V usage is TRBV20-1 and J usage is TRBJ2-5; 8 bases align to TRBD2. Germline assignment: CDR1 DFQATT and CDR2 SNEGSKA (reference sequence). The ends lost 4 bases at V and 1 base at J; junction bases unmatched: 11. CDR3 length equals 16 residues. CDR3 protein: CSAIPSASGPQETQYF. The CDR3 bases are TGCAGTGCTATTCCCTCGGCTAGCGGGCCCCAAGAGACCCAGTACTTC.